This paragraph covers one TCR beta chain sequence. CDR3 size: 16 residues. V gave up 3 bases and J gave up 1 base; unmatched junction bases: 5. Germline CDR1 is MDHEN and CDR2 is SYDVKM. The entry originates in a study of blood T cell repertoires in COVID-19. This table comes from immunoSEQ multiplex PCR, and its TCRdb copy is limited to in-frame clones, with some not included. Among about 140,000 clones listed, approximately 83% were seen once. The sequencing sample was made of peripheral blood. This TCR derives from an older woman with acute or convalescent COVID-19. This chain uses TRBV28 with TRBJ2-2; TRBD1 agrees at 7 bases. CDR3 protein: CASSFRWDRNTGELFF. Written as DNA, the CDR3 is TGTGCCAGCAGTTTTAGGTGGGACAGGAACACCGGGGAGCTGTTTTTT.